These T cell receptor beta chains were read from a single sample in a study of preoperative IRX-2 immunotherapy in early breast cancer. Produced via immunoSEQ multiplex PCR; TCRdb's table is partial and in-frame only. The sample holds around 30,000 clones; roughly four fifths are singletons and the top ten take 2.5%. Sequences were derived from lymph node tissue, sampled from a patient treated with IRX-2 immunotherapy. These receptors were collected from a human donor with breast cancer. Both conserved end residues are part of each CDR3. Each record gives: CDR3 protein, CDR3 DNA, D gene, clone size, J gene, V gene. D genes are given only for firm matches. Clone sizes are given selectively: once, few, many, or a class where the clone is expanded.

CASSTGQVATNEKLFF	TGTGCCAGCAGCACGGGACAGGTTGCAACTAATGAAAAACTGTTTTTT	TRBD1	-	TRBJ1-4	TRBV28
CASRPGQGSSNQPQHF	TGTGCCAGTAGACCGGGACAGGGTTCTAGCAATCAGCCCCAGCATTTT	TRBD1	-	TRBJ1-5	TRBV19
CAWSKLGKLFF	TGTGCCTGGAGTAAGCTCGGGAAACTGTTTTTT	-	-	TRBJ1-4	TRBV30
CASSRTGTAKAFF	TGTGCCAGCAGCCGAACCGGGACGGCTAAAGCTTTCTTT	-	-	TRBJ1-1	TRBV14
CATSSRTGGSSPLHF	TGTGCCACCAGCAGTCGGACAGGGGGGAGTTCACCCCTCCACTTT	TRBD1	-	TRBJ1-6	TRBV15
CSVEDPTGGYEQYF	TGCAGCGTTGAAGATCCTACAGGGGGTTACGAGCAGTACTTC	TRBD1	-	TRBJ2-7	TRBV29-1
CASSLSTRTTRGTGELFF	TGTGCCAGCAGTTTATCTACCAGGACTACCCGAGGCACCGGGGAGCTGTTTTTT	-	-	TRBJ2-2	TRBV27
CASSFLGQAGDTQYF	TGTGCCAGCAGCTTTTTAGGACAGGCGGGAGATACGCAGTATTTT	-	-	TRBJ2-3	TRBV7-5
CASSQDWGYSSYEQYF	TGCGCCAGCAGCCAAGATTGGGGATATAGCTCCTACGAGCAGTACTTC	-	-	TRBJ2-7	TRBV1
CASSPLTNTGELFF	TGTGCCAGCTCACCACTTACGAACACCGGGGAGCTGTTTTTT	-	-	TRBJ2-2	TRBV18
CAIRQTGTSMEQYF	TGTGCCATCAGACAAACCGGGACTAGCATGGAGCAGTACTTC	TRBD2	-	TRBJ2-7	TRBV6-8
CASSYSLGDQPQHF	TGTGCCAGCAGTTACTCTTTGGGGGATCAGCCCCAGCATTTT	-	-	TRBJ1-5	TRBV6-4
CASSSTWGWYQETQYF	TGTGCCAGCAGCTCTACCTGGGGGTGGTACCAAGAGACCCAGTACTTC	-	-	TRBJ2-5	TRBV28
CASSPNYEKLFF	TGTGCCAGCTCACCAAACTATGAAAAACTGTTTTTT	-	-	TRBJ1-4	TRBV18
CASTMQGPTDTQYF	TGTGCCAGTACAATGCAGGGTCCCACAGATACGCAGTATTTT	-	-	TRBJ2-3	TRBV19
CASRRGRTHQETQYF	TGTGCCAGTAGGAGGGGGCGGACCCACCAAGAGACCCAGTACTTC	TRBD1	-	TRBJ2-5	TRBV19
CAWRSGPDNTDTQYF	TGTGCCTGGAGGTCAGGCCCAGATAACACAGATACGCAGTATTTT	-	-	TRBJ2-3	TRBV30
CATRGTSSYNEQFF	TGTGCCACCAGGGGGACTAGCTCCTACAATGAGCAGTTCTTC	TRBD2	-	TRBJ2-1	TRBV15
CASSEALGPIFQQFF	TGTGCCAGCAGTGAAGCGCTGGGGCCGATCTTCCAGCAGTTCTTC	-	-	TRBJ2-1	TRBV6-7
CASSPSGQSTDTQYF	TGTGCCAGCTCACCATCTGGACAGAGCACAGATACGCAGTATTTT	-	-	TRBJ2-3	TRBV18
CAWSVTSAEAFF	TGTGCCTGGAGTGTCACGAGCGCTGAAGCTTTCTTT	-	-	TRBJ1-1	TRBV30
CASSPSLGGWNEQFF	TGTGCCAGCAGCCCTAGCCTCGGAGGGTGGAATGAGCAGTTCTTC	-	-	TRBJ2-1	TRBV2
CASRLGFGELFF	TGTGCCAGCCGGCTGGGATTCGGGGAGCTGTTTTTT	-	-	TRBJ2-2	TRBV6-8
CASGTEGGANSPLHF	TGTGCCAGCGGGACGGAGGGGGGGGCCAATTCACCCCTCCACTTT	-	few	TRBJ1-6	TRBV6-8
CASSPQQGTYEQYF	TGTGCCAGTAGTCCTCAACAGGGAACCTACGAGCAGTACTTC	-	-	TRBJ2-7	TRBV19
CASSYGREWNEQYF	TGTGCCAGCAGTTATGGCCGGGAGTGGAACGAGCAGTACTTC	-	-	TRBJ2-7	TRBV6-8
CASSPQGATNEKLFF	TGTGCCAGCTCACCACAAGGGGCAACTAATGAAAAACTGTTTTTT	-	few	TRBJ1-4	TRBV18
CASTPDVGRDIQYF	TGTGCCAGTACCCCCGATGTAGGGAGGGACATTCAGTACTTC	TRBD2	-	TRBJ2-4	TRBV19
CASSRRGSYDNQPQHF	TGTGCCAGTAGTAGGAGGGGTTCGTATGACAATCAGCCCCAGCATTTT	-	-	TRBJ1-5	TRBV19
CASSIRGTDTQYF	TGTGCCAGTAGTATTCGAGGCACAGATACGCAGTATTTT	-	-	TRBJ2-3	TRBV19
CATSRDRAGGPYNEQFF	TGTGCCACCAGCAGAGATAGAGCGGGGGGGCCTTACAATGAGCAGTTCTTC	TRBD2	few	TRBJ2-1	TRBV15
CASSRTGDGEQYF	TGTGCCAGCAGCAGAACAGGGGATGGCGAGCAGTACTTC	TRBD1	-	TRBJ2-7	TRBV6-8
CAWKRAGYPPRGRQETQYF	TGTGCCTGGAAAAGGGCTGGGTACCCCCCACGAGGGAGGCAAGAGACCCAGTACTTC	-	-	TRBJ2-5	TRBV30
CASSPPSANTGELFF	TGTGCCAGCTCACCACCTAGCGCAAACACCGGGGAGCTGTTTTTT	-	-	TRBJ2-2	TRBV18
CASSLDSGAYNEQFF	TGTGCCAGCAGCTTGGATAGCGGGGCCTACAATGAGCAGTTCTTC	TRBD2	-	TRBJ2-1	TRBV11-3
CASSRLLGGPDYEQFF	TGCGCCAGCAGCCGACTCCTCGGGGGGCCGGATTATGAGCAGTTCTTC	-	-	TRBJ2-1	TRBV1
CASSSVRLAGDEQYF	TGTGCCAGTAGTAGCGTCAGACTAGCGGGAGACGAGCAGTACTTC	TRBD2	-	TRBJ2-7	TRBV19
CASPKKGTKLYEQYF	TGTGCCAGCCCGAAGAAGGGGACAAAACTTTACGAGCAGTACTTC	-	few	TRBJ2-7	TRBV18
CAVALGDQTGNTIYF	TGTGCCGTCGCTCTTGGAGATCAAACTGGAAACACCATATATTTT	-	-	TRBJ1-3	TRBV10-3
CASSGPSGQGSYGYTF	TGTGCCAGTAGTGGACCGTCGGGACAGGGGTCTTATGGCTACACCTTC	TRBD1	-	TRBJ1-2	TRBV19
CASSGGQHSGNTIYF	TGTGCCAGCAGCGGGGGACAGCACTCTGGAAACACCATATATTTT	TRBD1	few	TRBJ1-3	TRBV6-7
CASSYDGAGPRLSSYEQYF	TGTGCCAGCAGTTACGATGGCGCAGGGCCTAGACTCAGCTCCTACGAGCAGTACTTC	-	-	TRBJ2-7	TRBV6-8
CASSYSNGRDNEQFF	TGTGCCAGCAGTTACTCGAACGGCAGGGACAATGAGCAGTTCTTC	-	-	TRBJ2-1	TRBV6-8
CASSLRGMPVDEQFF	TGCGCCAGCAGCTTGAGAGGGATGCCGGTTGATGAGCAGTTCTTC	-	-	TRBJ2-1	TRBV5-1
CASSYGLGPGELFF	TGTGCCAGCAGTTACGGACTAGGTCCCGGGGAGCTGTTTTTT	TRBD2	few	TRBJ2-2	TRBV6-8
CASSMGQWGNEQFF	TGTGCCAGCAGCATGGGTCAGTGGGGCAATGAGCAGTTCTTC	-	-	TRBJ2-1	TRBV6-4
CASSQDLSGRALYNEQFF	TGTGCCAGCAGCCAAGATTTGAGCGGGAGGGCCCTCTACAATGAGCAGTTCTTC	TRBD2	once	TRBJ2-1	TRBV14